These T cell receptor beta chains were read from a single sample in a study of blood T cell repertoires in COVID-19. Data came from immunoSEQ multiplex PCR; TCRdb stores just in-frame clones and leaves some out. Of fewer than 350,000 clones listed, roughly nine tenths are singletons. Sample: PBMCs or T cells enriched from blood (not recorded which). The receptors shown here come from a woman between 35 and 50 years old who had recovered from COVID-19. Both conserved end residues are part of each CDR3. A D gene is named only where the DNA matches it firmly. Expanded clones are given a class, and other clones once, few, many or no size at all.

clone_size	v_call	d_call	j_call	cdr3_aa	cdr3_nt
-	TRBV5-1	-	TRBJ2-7	CASSLDGQPYEQYF	TGCGCCAGCAGCTTGGACGGACAGCCCTACGAGCAGTACTTC
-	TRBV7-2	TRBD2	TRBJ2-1	CASSLLAGVNEQFF	TGTGCCAGCAGCTTACTAGCGGGAGTCAATGAGCAGTTCTTC
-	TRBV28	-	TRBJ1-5	CASSFGVIGNQPQHF	TGTGCCAGCAGTTTCGGGGTAATCGGCAATCAGCCCCAGCATTTT
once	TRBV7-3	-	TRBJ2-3	CASSLLGGDTQYF	TGTGCCAGCAGCTTACTCGGGGGAGATACGCAGTATTTT
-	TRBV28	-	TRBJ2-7	CASSLARGFGTPNEQYF	TGTGCCAGCAGTTTGGCTCGGGGGTTCGGGACTCCCAACGAGCAGTACTTC
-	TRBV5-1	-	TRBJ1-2	CASSRGGDYGYTF	TGCGCCAGCAGCCGAGGGGGAGACTATGGCTACACCTTC
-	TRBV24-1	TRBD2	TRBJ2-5	CATSDPGLAKETQYF	TGTGCCACCAGTGACCCGGGACTAGCGAAAGAGACCCAGTACTTC
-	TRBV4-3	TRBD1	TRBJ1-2	CASSLRETGGAGGYTF	TGCGCCAGCAGCCTCAGGGAGACAGGGGGCGCGGGTGGCTACACCTTC
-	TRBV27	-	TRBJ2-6	CASSLSSKVRVSGANVLTF	TGTGCCAGCAGTTTATCATCTAAAGTCAGGGTCTCCGGGGCCAACGTCCTGACTTTC
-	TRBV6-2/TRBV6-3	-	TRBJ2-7	CASSYSLGVYEQYF	TGTGCCAGCAGTTACAGCCTTGGAGTCTACGAGCAGTACTTC
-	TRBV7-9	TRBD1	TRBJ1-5	CASSSTGANQPQHF	TGTGCCAGCAGCTCAACAGGGGCCAATCAGCCCCAGCATTTT
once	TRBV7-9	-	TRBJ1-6	CASSFDRGGPYNSPLHF	TGTGCCAGCAGCTTCGACCGCGGGGGGCCTTATAATTCACCCCTCCACTTT
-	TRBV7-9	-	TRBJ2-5	CASSLREALQETQYF	TGTGCCAGCAGCTTACGAGAGGCGCTACAAGAGACCCAGTACTTC
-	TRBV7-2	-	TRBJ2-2	CASSLGATNTGELFF	TGTGCCAGCAGCTTAGGGGCTACCAACACCGGGGAGCTGTTTTTT
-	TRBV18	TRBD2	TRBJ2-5	CASSRQTSGRGETQYF	TGTGCCAGCTCACGACAAACTAGCGGGAGGGGCGAGACCCAGTACTTC
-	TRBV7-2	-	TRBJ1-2	CATGVLLANYGYTF	TGCGCGACGGGGGTTTTGTTAGCTAACTATGGCTACACCTTC
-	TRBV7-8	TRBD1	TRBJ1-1	CASSTGQGDTEAFF	TGTGCCAGCTCGACTGGGCAGGGGGACACTGAAGCTTTCTTT
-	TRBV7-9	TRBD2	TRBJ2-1	CASSSGTSGYGMNEQFF	TGTGCCAGCAGCTCTGGGACTAGCGGGTACGGGATGAATGAGCAGTTCTTC
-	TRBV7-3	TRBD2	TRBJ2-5	CASSLTGSGGKETQYF	TGTGCCAGCAGCTTAACGGGTAGCGGGGGGAAAGAGACCCAGTACTTC
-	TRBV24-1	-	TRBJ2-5	CATGTQGLETQYF	TGTGCCACCGGGACACAGGGTTTGGAGACCCAGTACTTC
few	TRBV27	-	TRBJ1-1	CASSLAFGVEAFF	TGTGCCAGCAGTTTGGCCTTCGGGGTTGAAGCTTTCTTT
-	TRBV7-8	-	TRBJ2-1	CASSPGVVSFNEQFF	TGTGCCAGCAGCCCGGGGGTAGTCAGCTTCAATGAGCAGTTCTTC
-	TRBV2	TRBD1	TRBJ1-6	CASRASGTVYSPLHF	TGTGCCAGCAGAGCTTCCGGGACAGTTTATTCACCCCTCCACTTT
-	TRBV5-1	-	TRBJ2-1	CASSLARAANNEQFF	TGCGCCAGCAGCTTGGCCCGAGCGGCAAACAATGAGCAGTTCTTC
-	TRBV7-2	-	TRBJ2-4	CASSPQYGLAKNIQYF	TGTGCCAGCAGCCCCCAATATGGACTAGCCAAAAACATTCAGTACTTC
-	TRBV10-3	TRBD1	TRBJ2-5	CAISESRGTGEETQYF	TGTGCCATCAGTGAGTCGAGGGGGACAGGGGAAGAGACCCAGTACTTC
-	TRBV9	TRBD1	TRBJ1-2	CASSARDSYGYTF	TGTGCCAGCAGCGCCCGGGACAGCTATGGCTACACCTTC
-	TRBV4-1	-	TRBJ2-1	CASSRAKGGVGTYNEQFF	TGCGCCAGCAGCCGGGCGAAAGGCGGGGTAGGGACCTACAATGAGCAGTTCTTC
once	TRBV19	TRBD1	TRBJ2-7	CASSIPRDSEQHTSYEQYF	TGTGCCAGTAGTATCCCCCGGGACAGCGAACAACATACCTCCTACGAGCAGTACTTC
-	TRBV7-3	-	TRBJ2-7	CASRAGQSYEQYF	TGTGCCAGCAGGGCGGGACAGAGCTACGAGCAGTACTTC
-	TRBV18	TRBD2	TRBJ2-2	CASSPPGLAGGQNGELFF	TGTGCCAGCTCACCACCGGGACTAGCGGGAGGACAGAACGGGGAGCTGTTTTTT
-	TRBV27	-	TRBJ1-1	CASSGKGTLNTEAFF	TGTGCCAGCAGTGGAAAAGGGACACTGAACACTGAAGCTTTCTTT
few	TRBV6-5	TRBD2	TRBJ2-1	CASNPTSGYNEQFF	TGTGCCAGCAACCCGACTAGCGGCTACAATGAGCAGTTCTTC
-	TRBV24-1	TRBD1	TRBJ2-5	CATSEYGQGAPTQYF	TGTGCCACCAGTGAATACGGACAGGGGGCGCCGACCCAGTACTTC
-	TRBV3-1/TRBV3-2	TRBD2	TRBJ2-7	CASSPWGSGSFVGSSPKRYEQYF	TGTGCCAGCAGCCCTTGGGGTAGCGGGAGTTTTGTGGGATCGTCCCCAAAGAGGTACGAGCAGTACTTC
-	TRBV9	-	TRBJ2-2	CASSGTDTGELFF	TGTGCCAGCAGCGGGACAGACACCGGGGAGCTGTTTTTT
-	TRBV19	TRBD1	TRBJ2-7	CASSITAGQGIVGVYEQYF	TGTGCCAGTAGTATTACCGCGGGACAGGGGATCGTCGGTGTCTACGAGCAGTACTTC
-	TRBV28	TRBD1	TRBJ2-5	CASRGQGAFETQYF	TGTGCCAGCAGGGGACAGGGGGCTTTTGAGACCCAGTACTTC
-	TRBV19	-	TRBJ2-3	CASTNGLGTDTQYF	TGTGCCAGTACTAATGGACTGGGCACAGATACGCAGTATTTT
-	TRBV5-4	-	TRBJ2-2	CASSLGGQNTGELFF	TGTGCCAGCAGCTTGGGGGGGCAGAACACCGGGGAGCTGTTTTTT
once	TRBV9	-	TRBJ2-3	CASSLLASTDTQYF	TGTGCCAGCAGCCTGCTAGCTTCCACAGATACGCAGTATTTT
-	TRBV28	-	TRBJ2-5	CASSFTPGTPKGETQYF	TGTGCCAGCAGTTTTACCCCCGGGACACCCAAGGGAGAGACCCAGTACTTC
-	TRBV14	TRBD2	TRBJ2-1	CASSQQLAGVYEQFF	TGTGCCAGCAGCCAACAACTAGCGGGAGTTTATGAGCAGTTCTTC